Here is one TCR beta chain with its context. Its cognate antigen is unknown. The germline V gene has CDR1 SGHRS and CDR2 YFSETQ. CDR3 length: 16 amino acids. V lost 5 bases to trimming and J lost 5 bases; unmatched junction nucleotides: 9. The sample belongs to a study of identical twins. Study-level findings and limits: Findings depended on cross-sectional statistics rather than tracking the same donors. Fewer insertions were carried by abundant cord blood beta clonotypes, but none was seen in memory repertoires.

TCRdb re-called the 5' RACE reads with MiXCR, one entry per CDR3 protein. This sample has about 520,000 distinct CDR3 sequences; around 20% occur once, and the top ten carry under 0.95%. These data are also associated with another study on T cells expressing NK-cell markers. From that report: HCMV seropositivity characterized most of the eight sequenced donors, and seronegativity one.

This TCR was recovered from a woman under 30 in good health. Sequencing was performed on CD4+ T cells sorted from blood. This chain uses TRBV5-1 with TRBJ2-1, with 11 bases identical to TRBD1. The CDR3 DNA reads as TGCGCCAGCAGAGGGGACAGGGGGATTCAGCACAATGAGCAGTTCTTC. This translates into CASRGDRGIQHNEQFF.